A single sample is the source of the 20 T cell receptor beta chains below, sequenced in a study of radiotherapy plus CTLA-4 blockade in lung cancer. The protocol was immunoSEQ multiplex PCR, while the TCRdb copy is restricted to in-frame clones and leaves out a portion. The sample contains about 97,000 clones, roughly 79% of which appear only once. Sequencing was performed on peripheral blood, taken from a patient treated with radiotherapy plus ipilimumab. The receptors shown here come from a human donor with non-small cell lung cancer who had a partial response to radiotherapy plus ipilimumab. Some clones in this sample may be carry-over from other donors' samples.

The chain links TRBV6-5 to TRBJ2-7; 10 nucleotides match TRBD2. The CDR3 is 14 amino acids. Germline-derived CDR1 and CDR2 are MNHEY and SVGAGI. J lost 0 bases, V lost 6 bases, and 2 bases had no gene match. CDR3 DNA sequence: TGTGCCAGCAGCGGGACTAGCGACTCCTACGAGCAGTACTTC. Amino acid sequence: CASSGTSDSYEQYF.

The rearrangement joins TRBV10-2 to TRBJ2-7; 12 bases agree with TRBD2. The CDR3 has 15 amino acids. Losses at the gene ends were 6 bases for V and 2 bases for J; bases not matched to a gene: 5. CDR1 is WSHSY and CDR2 is SAAADI in the germline V gene. The CDR3 sequence: CASRLLAGGTYEQYF. The DNA of the CDR3 is TGCGCCAGCAGGCTACTAGCGGGGGGCACCTACGAGCAGTACTTC.

This chain uses TRBV28 with TRBJ1-2; D unclear. Per the germline V gene, CDR1 is MDHEN and CDR2 is SYDVKM. The CDR3 length is 16 residues. V dropped 5 bases and J dropped 5 bases, with 21 bases sitting between them. Here the CDR3 DNA reads TGTGCCAGCAGTGACCCCATCCCTCGCAAGACTTATGGCTACACCTTC. The encoded protein is CASSDPIPRKTYGYTF.

The chain combines TRBV21-1 with TRBJ1-6. TRBV21-1 is a pseudogene locus. This CDR3 comprises 18 residues. The CDR3 region is CASRSPRGRSSYNSPLHF. DNA of the CDR3: TGTGCCAGCAGATCCCCAAGAGGCAGAAGCTCCTATAATTCACCCCTCCACTTT.

This chain connects TRBV5-4 to TRBJ1-1; 9 bases fit TRBD1. Germline CDR1 is SGHNT and CDR2 is YYREEE (reference sequence). This CDR3 is 14 amino acids long. V lost 4 bases, J lost 4 bases, and 5 bases stayed unmatched. DNA of the CDR3: TGTGCCAGCAGCCGGACAGGGGAGGGCACTGAAGCTTTCTTT. This sequence encodes CASSRTGEGTEAFF.

This sequence joins TRBV7-2 and TRBJ2-3; TRBD2 agrees at 11 bases. The V and J ends lost 5 bases and 1 base, in that order; junction bases with no gene match: 5. CDR1 is SGHTA, CDR2 FQGNSA, per germline. This CDR3 is built from 16 residues. CDR3 in DNA: TGTGCCAGCAGCCAACTAGCGGGAGTCGGCACAGATACGCAGTATTTT. Residues: CASSQLAGVGTDTQYF.

V is TRBV2 and J is TRBJ2-1; 10 positions match TRBD1. The CDR3 sequence is 15 residues long. The ends lost 7 bases at V and 8 bases at J; junction bases unmatched: 11. The germline V gene encodes CDR1 SNHLY and CDR2 FYNNEI. CDR3 DNA: TGTGCCAGCACCTGGGGCGGGACAGGGGAAGATGAGCAGTTCTTC. Amino acid sequence: CASTWGGTGEDEQFF.

The genes are TRBV6-4 and TRBJ2-7, with D unresolved. This CDR3 spans 14 amino acids. Trimming removed 2 bases from V and 5 bases from J, with 13 bases in between. Looked up from germline, CDR1 is MRHNA and CDR2 is SNTAGT. The CDR3: CASSDGPSIDEQYF. CDR3 nucleotides: TGTGCCAGCAGTGACGGTCCAAGCATCGACGAGCAGTACTTC.

The V gene is TRBV19, the J gene TRBJ2-5; tentatively, D is TRBD1 (5 bases). The J call is in doubt because the DNA end fits TRBJ2-7 better. CDR3 size: 14 residues. CDR1 and CDR2 from the germline V gene are LNHDA and SQIVND (reference sequence). CDR3 residues: CASKPGDRAYEQYF. The CDR3 nucleotides read TGTGCCAGTAAACCGGGCGACAGAGCCTACGAGCAGTACTTC.

The chain couples TRBV7-7 to TRBJ2-1, with 11 bases matching TRBD2. This CDR3 region has 14 residues. The junction had 5 bases not matched to a gene; V was cut back by 5 bases and J by 8 bases. The germline gives CDR1 SSHAT, CDR2 FNYEAQ (reference sequence). The CDR3 sequence is CASSVSGRGDEQFF. DNA for the CDR3: TGTGCCAGCAGCGTTAGCGGGAGGGGCGATGAGCAGTTCTTC.

The J gene is TRBJ2-7, the V gene TRBV6-6, with 9 positions matching TRBD1. CDR3 length: 15 amino acids. Germline V gives CDR1 MNHNY, CDR2 SVGAGI (reference sequence). V shed 4 bases and J 1 base; nucleotides not matched to a gene: 5. The CDR3 loop is CASSSTDRGSYEQYF. CDR3 DNA sequence: TGTGCCAGCAGTTCCACGGACAGGGGATCCTACGAGCAGTACTTC.

The rearrangement links TRBV27 to TRBJ1-5, with TRBD1 as a possible D gene (5 bases). The CDR3 consists of 14 residues. Germline CDR1 is MNHEY and CDR2 is SMNVEV (reference sequence). The V gene lost 2 bases and the J gene lost 4 bases, with 9 bases spanning the gap. The CDR3, as DNA: TGTGCCAGCAGTTTACCCCGGGGGAATCAGCCCCAGCATTTT. This encodes CASSLPRGNQPQHF.

The V and J genes are TRBV9 and TRBJ1-2; 10 nucleotides agree with TRBD1. CDR1 and CDR2 (germline): SGDLS, YYNGEE. Trimming at V came to 4 bases and at J to 2 bases, leaving 5 bases not matched to a gene. This CDR3 has 15 amino acids. CDR3 in DNA: TGTGCCAGCAGCCCTAGACAGGGGGCGAACTATGGCTACACCTTC. It yields the protein CASSPRQGANYGYTF.

As to this clone: Other nucleotide sequences from this sample produce the same CDR3. This chain joins TRBV7-9 and TRBJ1-6; TRBD1 matches at 9 bases. The germline CDR1 and CDR2 sequences are SEHNR and FQNEAQ (reference sequence). The V and J ends lost 3 bases and 3 bases, in that order; junction bases with no gene match: 3. The length of the CDR3 is 16 residues. Written as DNA, the CDR3 is TGTGCCAGCAGCTTGGGACAGGGATTCTATAATTCACCCCTCCACTTT. Translation: CASSLGQGFYNSPLHF.

This clone was seen a handful of times. This chain connects TRBV28 to TRBJ2-7; tentatively, D is TRBD2 (6 bases). Trimming left V 5 bases short and J 6 bases short, with 20 bases between. The CDR3 sequence is 15 residues long. Germline V gene lookup returns CDR1 MDHEN and CDR2 SYDVKM. CDR3 coding DNA: TGTGCCAGCAGTGTCTCCTACGGGGGAACCCTCGAGCAGTACTTC. It yields the protein CASSVSYGGTLEQYF. Filled out from reference TRBV28 and TRBJ2-7, the complete variable domain reads DVKVTQSSRYLVKRTGEKVFLECVQDMDHENMFWYRQDPGLGLRLIYFSYDVKMKEKGDIPEGYSVSREKKERFSLILESASTNQTSMYLCASSVSYGGTLEQYFGPGTRLTVT.

This clone was seen once. CDR3 nucleotide sequence: TGTGCCAGCAGACCCTCGGAGCGGGATAACACTGAAGCTTTCTTT. Its protein is CASRPSERDNTEAFF. The V call is TRBV4-2, the J call TRBJ1-1; D remains unclear. The V and J ends lost 6 bases and 2 bases respectively, with 16 bases between them. Germline-derived CDR1 and CDR2 are LGHNA and YNFKEQ. The CDR3 runs 15 residues.

V usage is TRBV6-5 and J usage is TRBJ1-1; the match to TRBD1 covers 11 bases. The germline V gene encodes CDR1 MNHEY and CDR2 SVGAGI. V shed 2 bases, J shed 5 bases, and the junction held 7 bases outside the gene matches. There are 16 residues in the CDR3. The DNA for the CDR3 is TGTGCCAGCAGTTACGGACCGGGACAGGGGGGGACTGAAGCTTTCTTT. The encoded protein is CASSYGPGQGGTEAFF.

The chain joins TRBV19 to TRBJ2-7; 13 bases are a match to TRBD2. V dropped 6 bases and J dropped 2; count of bases not matched to a gene: 1. The CDR3 loop spans 14 amino acids. Germline V CDR1 and CDR2: LNHDA, SQIVND (reference sequence). CDR3 sequence reads: CASRGLAGPYEQYF. The CDR3 region has the DNA TGTGCCAGTAGGGGACTAGCGGGGCCCTACGAGCAGTACTTC. Filled out from reference TRBV19 and TRBJ2-7, the complete variable domain reads DGGITQSPKYLFRKEGQNVTLSCEQNLNHDAMYWYRQDPGQGLRLIYYSQIVNDFQKGDIAEGYSVSREKKESFPLTVTSAQKNPTAFYLCASRGLAGPYEQYFGPGTRLTVT.

This clone was seen more than once but under ten times. J is TRBJ2-3 and V is TRBV9, with 9 bases aligning to TRBD1. The germline V gene encodes CDR1 SGDLS and CDR2 YYNGEE. After removal of 2 bases from V and 2 bases from J, the junction contained 3 bases not matched to a gene. This CDR3 is built from 15 residues. The CDR3 nucleotides are TGTGCCAGCAGCGTCGGGACAGGGATCACAGATACGCAGTATTTT. It translates to CASSVGTGITDTQYF.

V and J are TRBV19 and TRBJ2-3; no reliable D call. This CDR3 is 12 amino acids long. V lost 5 bases and J 8 bases, leaving 11 bases between the germline ends. Per the germline V gene, CDR1 is LNHDA and CDR2 is SQIVND (reference sequence). CDR3 sequence reads: CASSAQTSTQYF. The CDR3 DNA reads TGTGCCAGTAGTGCCCAGACTTCTACGCAGTATTTT.